This TCR beta chain was observed in a study of long-term antiretroviral therapy in people with HIV. Assay version v3.0 of immunoSEQ was used, and it was run at survey level. Sequenced by immunoSEQ multiplex PCR; TCRdb stores in-frame clones only, minus some. Of some 27,000 clones detected, 93% appear once; the ten largest clones hold about 6%. V shed 3 bases and J 5 bases; nucleotides not matched to a gene: 7. Germline lookup yields CDR1 SGHDT and CDR2 YYEEEE. The CDR3 covers 15 residues. Until DNA extraction, the samples held between about 1-10 million cryopreserved PBMC. V gene TRBV5-6 combines with J gene TRBJ2-5; 10 bases align to TRBD1. The receptor was derived from a woman aged 40 to 49 with HIV. Sequenced here: unsorted PBMCs, sampled about 6.5 years after starting antiretroviral therapy. The CDR3 bases are TGTGCCAGCAGCTGGCGACAGGGGGCATGGGAGACCCAGTACTTC. Protein: CASSWRQGAWETQYF.